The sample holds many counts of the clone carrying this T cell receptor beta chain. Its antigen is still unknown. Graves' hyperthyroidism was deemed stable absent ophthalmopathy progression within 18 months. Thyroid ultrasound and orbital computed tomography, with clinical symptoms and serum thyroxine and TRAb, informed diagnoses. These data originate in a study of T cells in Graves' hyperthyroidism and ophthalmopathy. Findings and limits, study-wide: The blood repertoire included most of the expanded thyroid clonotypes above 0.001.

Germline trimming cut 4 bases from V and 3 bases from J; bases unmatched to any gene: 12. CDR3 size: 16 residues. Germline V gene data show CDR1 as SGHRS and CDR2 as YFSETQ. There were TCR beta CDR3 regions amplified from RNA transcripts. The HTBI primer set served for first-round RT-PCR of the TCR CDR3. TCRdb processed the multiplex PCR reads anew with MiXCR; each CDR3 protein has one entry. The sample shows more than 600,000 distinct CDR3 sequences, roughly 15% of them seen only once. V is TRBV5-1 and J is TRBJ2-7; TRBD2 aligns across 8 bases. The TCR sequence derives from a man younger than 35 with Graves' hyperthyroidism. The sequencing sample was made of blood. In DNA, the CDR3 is TGCGCCAGCAGCCGATCCAACGCGGGAGGTTTCTACGAGCAGTACTTC. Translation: CASSRSNAGGFYEQYF.